This is a list of T cell receptor beta chains from one sample in a study of cytomegalovirus exposure and HLA in healthy donors. Data came from immunoSEQ multiplex PCR; TCRdb stores just in-frame clones and leaves some out. The data show about 96,000 clones, 60% to 75% seen once. Sequenced input: PBMCs. The origin of the receptors is a female donor in good health and CMV-seropositive. The CDR3 runs from the conserved cysteine through the conserved F or W. The D gene is left open where the match is weak. Where a row states a size, it is once, few, many or the class of an expanded clone; other rows omit it.

>NA|TRBV2|NA|TRBJ1-4
CASSELSGVNEKLFF
TGTGCCAGCAGTGAATTGAGCGGAGTTAATGAAAAACTGTTTTTT
>NA|TRBV29-1|few|TRBJ1-1
CSVEARQKEAFF
TGCAGCGTTGAAGCGCGGCAGAAAGAAGCTTTCTTT
>NA|TRBV5-1|NA|TRBJ2-2
CASSSRDKNTGELFF
TGCGCCAGCAGCTCCCGGGACAAGAACACCGGGGAGCTGTTTTTT
>NA|TRBV7-9|NA|TRBJ1-2
CASSSGQGDGYTF
TGTGCCAGCAGCTCGGGACAAGGGGACGGCTACACCTTC
>NA|TRBV5-1|NA|TRBJ2-7
CASSLGQAHTREQYF
TGCGCCAGCAGCTTGGGACAGGCGCACACGAGAGAGCAGTACTTC
>NA|TRBV7-2|NA|TRBJ2-7
CASSRSRELEQYF
TGTGCCAGCAGTCGATCACGGGAGCTCGAGCAGTACTTC
>TRBD1|TRBV4-1|NA|TRBJ2-3
CASSQGPGQAYIRKYF
TGCGCCAGCAGCCAGGGTCCGGGACAGGCCTATATTAGGAAGTATTTT
>NA|TRBV18|NA|TRBJ2-1
CASSPQQATYNEQFF
TGTGCCAGCTCACCACAACAGGCAACATACAATGAGCAGTTCTTC
>NA|TRBV7-6|NA|TRBJ2-3
CASSLGTDTQYF
TGTGCCAGCAGCCTCGGGACAGATACGCAGTATTTT
>TRBD1|TRBV15|few|TRBJ2-2
CATRGQGETGELFF
TGTGCCACCAGGGGACAGGGGGAGACCGGGGAGCTGTTTTTT
>NA|TRBV18|NA|TRBJ1-5
CASSPDSDQPQHF
TGTGCCAGCTCACCGGACAGTGATCAGCCCCAGCATTTT
>TRBD1|TRBV4-2|NA|TRBJ2-1
CASSQGQGVYNEQFF
TGTGCCAGCAGCCAAGGGCAGGGGGTTTACAATGAGCAGTTCTTC
>NA|TRBV27|once|TRBJ2-6
CASSSRGANVLTF
TGTGCCAGCAGTTCGAGGGGGGCCAACGTCCTGACTTTC
>TRBD1|TRBV10-3|NA|TRBJ1-2
CAITPLRTGTGYTF
TGTGCCATCACTCCCCTCAGGACAGGGACTGGCTACACCTTC
>NA|TRBV5-6|NA|TRBJ2-7
CASSNGHLSSYEQYF
TGTGCCAGCAGCAACGGACACTTAAGCTCCTACGAGCAGTACTTC
>TRBD1|TRBV5-6|few|TRBJ1-6
CASSVRDSSYNSPLHF
TGTGCCAGCAGCGTCCGGGACAGCTCCTATAATTCACCCCTCCACTTT
>NA|TRBV30|NA|TRBJ2-3
CASSGTYTDTQYF
TGTGCCTCCTCCGGGACTTACACAGATACGCAGTATTTT
>NA|TRBV25-1|NA|TRBJ2-3
CATPLNPPRDTQYF
TGTGCCACCCCTCTAAACCCACCCCGAGATACGCAGTATTTT
>NA|TRBV6-5|NA|TRBJ2-1
CASTRGANNEQFF
TGTGCCAGCACCAGGGGGGCCAACAATGAGCAGTTCTTC
>TRBD1|TRBV28|NA|TRBJ2-6
CASSYAGQDYSGANVLTF
TGTGCCAGCAGTTACGCGGGACAGGACTACTCTGGGGCCAACGTCCTGACTTTC
>NA|TRBV9|NA|TRBJ2-5
CASSVEGREETQYF
TGTGCCAGCAGCGTAGAAGGCAGGGAAGAGACCCAGTACTTC
>NA|TRBV5-1|few|TRBJ2-1
CASSLVVGGEQFF
TGCGCCAGCAGCTTGGTAGTGGGGGGTGAGCAGTTCTTC
>NA|TRBV29-1|NA|TRBJ2-7
CSVGEGAYEQYF
TGCAGCGTTGGGGAGGGGGCCTACGAGCAGTACTTC
>NA|TRBV4-1|NA|TRBJ2-4
CASSQGRAGKNIQYF
TGCGCCAGCAGCCAAGGTAGAGCAGGGAAAAACATTCAGTACTTC
>NA|TRBV4-3|few|TRBJ2-7
CASSQGSGTFNEQYF
TGCGCCAGCAGCCAAGGATCCGGGACATTCAACGAGCAGTACTTC
>NA|TRBV7-8|NA|TRBJ2-7
CASRPDTSYEQYF
TGTGCCAGCCGCCCGGACACCTCCTACGAGCAGTACTTC
>TRBD2|TRBV15|NA|TRBJ2-3
CATSRDGSSGDTQYF
TGTGCCACCAGCAGAGATGGGTCTAGCGGAGATACGCAGTATTTT
>NA|TRBV7-3|NA|TRBJ2-1
CASSVSRGSAEQFF
TGTGCCAGCAGCGTTTCAAGGGGGTCGGCCGAGCAGTTCTTC
>NA|TRBV7-9|few|TRBJ2-7
CASSLGGVHEQYF
TGTGCCAGCAGCTTAGGGGGGGTACACGAGCAGTACTTC
>NA|TRBV9|few|TRBJ1-1
CASSVGGSRNTEAFF
TGTGCCAGCAGCGTAGGAGGCAGCAGGAACACTGAAGCTTTCTTT
>TRBD2|TRBV7-9|NA|TRBJ2-5
CASSLGGTSGSAETQYF
TGTGCCAGCAGCTTAGGAGGAACTAGCGGGAGTGCAGAGACCCAGTACTTC
>NA|TRBV6-1|NA|TRBJ2-5
CASSAEGGTQYF
TGTGCCAGCAGTGCTGAGGGAGGGACCCAGTACTTC
>NA|TRBV28|NA|TRBJ2-7
CASSLTTMYEQYF
TGTGCCAGCAGTTTAACAACTATGTACGAGCAGTACTTC
>TRBD2|TRBV28|NA|TRBJ2-2
CASSFGGLAGLTGELFF
TGTGCCAGCAGTTTCGGCGGCCTAGCGGGACTCACCGGGGAGCTGTTTTTT
>NA|TRBV19|NA|TRBJ2-3
CASSIFEGPDTQYF
TGTGCCAGTAGTATTTTCGAGGGTCCAGATACGCAGTATTTT
>NA|TRBV6-9|NA|TRBJ1-2
CASSSAERLGYTF
TGTGCCAGCAGTTCTGCCGAGAGGTTGGGCTACACCTTC
>TRBD1|TRBV15|NA|TRBJ1-1
CATSSLQGYNTEAFF
TGTGCCACCAGCAGCTTACAGGGGTATAACACTGAAGCTTTCTTT
>NA|TRBV5-1|NA|TRBJ1-1
CASSFDSMNTEAFF
TGCGCCAGCAGCTTTGACAGTATGAACACTGAAGCTTTCTTT
>TRBD1|TRBV7-9|NA|TRBJ2-5
CASSLGTVRKKGTQYF
TGTGCCAGCAGCCTCGGGACAGTCCGGAAAAAAGGGACCCAGTACTTC
>TRBD2|TRBV7-6|NA|TRBJ2-3
CASSLAGVAGDADTQYF
TGTGCCAGCAGCTTAGCAGGAGTAGCGGGAGACGCCGATACGCAGTATTTT
>NA|TRBV28|NA|TRBJ2-2
CASSSRDTYTGELFF
TGTGCCAGCAGCTCCCGGGACACTTACACCGGGGAGCTGTTTTTT
>NA|TRBV15|NA|TRBJ1-3
CATSRVFGGSGNTIYF
TGTGCCACCAGCAGAGTCTTCGGAGGCTCTGGAAACACCATATATTTT
>NA|TRBV4-3|NA|TRBJ1-2
CASSQGTVNGYTF
TGCGCCAGCAGCCAAGGAACAGTCAATGGCTACACCTTC
>NA|TRBV5-4|NA|TRBJ1-2
CASSLGQNYGYTF
TGTGCCAGCAGCTTGGGACAGAACTATGGCTACACCTTC
>NA|TRBV9|NA|TRBJ1-1
CASSVAGDTEAFF
TGTGCCAGCAGCGTAGCGGGGGACACTGAAGCTTTCTTT
>NA|TRBV5-1|few|TRBJ2-7
CASSLGPGEQSDF
TGCGCCAGCAGCTTGGGGCCGGGGGAGCAGTCGGACTTC
>NA|TRBV5-4|NA|TRBJ1-1
CASSSYVGDTEAFF
TGTGCCAGCAGCTCATATGTAGGGGACACTGAAGCTTTCTTT
>TRBD2|TRBV7-9|NA|TRBJ2-5
CASSQAGNQETQYF
TGTGCCAGCAGCCAAGCGGGAAACCAAGAGACCCAGTACTTC
>NA|TRBV2|NA|TRBJ2-3
CASSVGPGSTDTQYF
TGTGCCAGCAGTGTTGGGCCGGGGAGCACAGATACGCAGTATTTT
>NA|TRBV7-9|NA|TRBJ2-1
CASSFGSGDEQFF
TGTGCCAGCAGCTTCGGATCGGGGGATGAGCAGTTCTTC
>NA|TRBV9|NA|TRBJ2-5
CASSVWPQETQYF
TGTGCCAGCAGCGTATGGCCTCAAGAGACCCAGTACTTC
>TRBD1|TRBV7-2|NA|TRBJ2-2
CASERDRGRGTGELFF
TGTGCCAGCGAACGGGACAGGGGGAGAGGGACCGGGGAGCTGTTTTTT
>NA|TRBV7-2|NA|TRBJ2-3
CASSFQRDTQYF
TGTGCCAGCAGCTTTCAGCGGGATACGCAGTATTTT